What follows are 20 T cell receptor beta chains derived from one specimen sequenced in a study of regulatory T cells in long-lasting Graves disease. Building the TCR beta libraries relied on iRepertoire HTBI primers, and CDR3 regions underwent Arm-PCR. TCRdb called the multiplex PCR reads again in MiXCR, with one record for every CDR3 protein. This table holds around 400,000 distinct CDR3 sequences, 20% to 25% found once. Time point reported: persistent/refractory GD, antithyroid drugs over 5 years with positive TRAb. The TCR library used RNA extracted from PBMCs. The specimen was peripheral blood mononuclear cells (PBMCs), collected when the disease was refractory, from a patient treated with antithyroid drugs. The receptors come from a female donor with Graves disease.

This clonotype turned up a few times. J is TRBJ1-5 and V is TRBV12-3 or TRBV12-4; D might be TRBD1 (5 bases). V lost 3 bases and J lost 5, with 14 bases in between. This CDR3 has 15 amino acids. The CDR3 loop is CASSFGLGDHQPQHF. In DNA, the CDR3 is TGTGCCAGCAGTTTTGGTTTGGGGGACCATCAGCCCCAGCATTTT.

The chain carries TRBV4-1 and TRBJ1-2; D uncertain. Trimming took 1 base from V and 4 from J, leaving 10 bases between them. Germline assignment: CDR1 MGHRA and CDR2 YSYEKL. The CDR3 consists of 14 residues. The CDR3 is CASSQGSAFYGYTF. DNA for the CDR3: TGCGCCAGCAGCCAAGGGTCTGCTTTCTATGGCTACACCTTC.

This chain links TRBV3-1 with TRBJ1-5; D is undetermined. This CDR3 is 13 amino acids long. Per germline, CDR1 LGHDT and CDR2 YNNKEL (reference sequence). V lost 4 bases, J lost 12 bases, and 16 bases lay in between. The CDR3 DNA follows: TGTGCCAGCAGCCGAGGAGATCAAGGCGGCCAGCATTTT. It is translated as CASSRGDQGGQHF.

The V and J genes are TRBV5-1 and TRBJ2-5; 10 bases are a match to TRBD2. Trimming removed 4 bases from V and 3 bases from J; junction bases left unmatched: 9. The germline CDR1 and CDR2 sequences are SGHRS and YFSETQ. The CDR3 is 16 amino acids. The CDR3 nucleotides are TGCGCCAGCAGCACGGACCCTCTAGCGGGAGAAGAGACCCAGTACTTC. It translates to CASSTDPLAGEETQYF.

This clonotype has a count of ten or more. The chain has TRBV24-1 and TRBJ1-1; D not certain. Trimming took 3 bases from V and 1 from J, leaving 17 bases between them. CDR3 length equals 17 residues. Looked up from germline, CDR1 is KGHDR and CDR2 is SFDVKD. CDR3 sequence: CATSDEEQRLRNTEAFF. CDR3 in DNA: TGTGCCACCAGTGATGAGGAACAGAGATTGAGGAACACTGAAGCTTTCTTT.

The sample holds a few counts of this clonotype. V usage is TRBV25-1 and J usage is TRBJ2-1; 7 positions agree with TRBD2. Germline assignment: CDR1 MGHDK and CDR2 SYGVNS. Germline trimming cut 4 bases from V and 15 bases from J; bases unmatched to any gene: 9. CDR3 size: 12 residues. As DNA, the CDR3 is TGTGCCAGCAGTGTTTCGCGGGAGAACCTGTTCTTC. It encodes CASSVSRENLFF.

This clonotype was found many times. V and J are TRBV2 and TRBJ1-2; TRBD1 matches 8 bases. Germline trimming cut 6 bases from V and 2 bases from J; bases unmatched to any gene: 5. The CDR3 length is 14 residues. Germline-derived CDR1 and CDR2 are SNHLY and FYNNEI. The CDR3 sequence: CASRERQGNYGYTF. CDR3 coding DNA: TGTGCCAGCAGGGAGAGACAGGGGAACTATGGCTACACCTTC.

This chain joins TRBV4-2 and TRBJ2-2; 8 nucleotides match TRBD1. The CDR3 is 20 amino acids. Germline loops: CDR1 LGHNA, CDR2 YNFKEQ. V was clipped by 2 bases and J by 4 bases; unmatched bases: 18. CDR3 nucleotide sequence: TGTGCCAGCAGCCAACATCGTCCAGGGGGGCAGGGGGCTAGCACCGGGGAGCTGTTTTTT. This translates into CASSQHRPGGQGASTGELFF.

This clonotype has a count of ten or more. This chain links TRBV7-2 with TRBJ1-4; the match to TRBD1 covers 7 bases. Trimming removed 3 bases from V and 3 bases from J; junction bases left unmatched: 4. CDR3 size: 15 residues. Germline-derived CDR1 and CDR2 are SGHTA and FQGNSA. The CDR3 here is CASSFRDSPNEKLFF. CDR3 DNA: TGTGCCAGCAGCTTCCGGGACAGCCCTAATGAAAAACTGTTTTTT.

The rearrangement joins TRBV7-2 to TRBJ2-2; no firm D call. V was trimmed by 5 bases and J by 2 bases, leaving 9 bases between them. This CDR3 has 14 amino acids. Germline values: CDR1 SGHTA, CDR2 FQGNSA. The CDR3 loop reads CASSLHINTGELFF. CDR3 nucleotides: TGTGCCAGCAGCCTCCATATCAACACCGGGGAGCTGTTTTTT.

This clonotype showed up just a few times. The CDR3 DNA is TGCAGTGCTAGAGTCTTAGAACCGGGACAGCGACCCGAAAAACTGTTTTTT. Translated, it gives CSARVLEPGQRPEKLFF. This chain connects TRBV20-1 to TRBJ1-4, with 7 bases aligning to TRBD1. The CDR3 runs to 17 residues. J gave up 8 bases and V 1 base, and 16 bases lay outside the gene matches. From germline, CDR1 is DFQATT and CDR2 SNEGSKA (reference sequence).

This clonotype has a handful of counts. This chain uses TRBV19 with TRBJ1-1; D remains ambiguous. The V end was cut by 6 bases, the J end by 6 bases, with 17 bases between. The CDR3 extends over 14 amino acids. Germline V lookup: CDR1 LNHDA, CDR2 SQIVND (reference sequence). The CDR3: CASSPRVNWPEAFF. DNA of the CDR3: TGTGCCAGTAGCCCTCGGGTTAACTGGCCTGAAGCTTTCTTT.

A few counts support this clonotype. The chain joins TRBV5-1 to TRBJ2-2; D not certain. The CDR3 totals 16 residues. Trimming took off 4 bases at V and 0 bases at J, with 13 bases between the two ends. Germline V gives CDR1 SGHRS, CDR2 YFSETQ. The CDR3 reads CASSPLLVANTGELFF. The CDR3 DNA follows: TGCGCCAGCAGCCCATTATTAGTCGCGAACACCGGGGAGCTGTTTTTT.

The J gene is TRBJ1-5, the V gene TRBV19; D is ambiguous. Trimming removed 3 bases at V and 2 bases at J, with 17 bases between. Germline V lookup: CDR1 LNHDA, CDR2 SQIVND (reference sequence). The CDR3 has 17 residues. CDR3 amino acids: CASSMLGGSRGNQPQHF. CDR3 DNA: TGTGCCAGTAGTATGTTAGGCGGGTCGAGAGGCAATCAGCCCCAGCATTTT.

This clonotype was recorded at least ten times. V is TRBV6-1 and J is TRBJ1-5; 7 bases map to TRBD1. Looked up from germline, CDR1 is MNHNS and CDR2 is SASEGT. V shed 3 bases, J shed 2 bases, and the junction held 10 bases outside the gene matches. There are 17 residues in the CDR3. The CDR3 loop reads CASSDASTGLGNQPQHF. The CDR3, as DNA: TGTGCCAGCAGTGACGCTTCGACAGGGCTTGGCAATCAGCCCCAGCATTTT.

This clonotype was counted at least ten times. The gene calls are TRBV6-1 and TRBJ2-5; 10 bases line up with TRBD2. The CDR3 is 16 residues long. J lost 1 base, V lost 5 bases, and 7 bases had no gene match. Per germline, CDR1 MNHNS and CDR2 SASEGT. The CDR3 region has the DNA TGTGCCAGCAGTCTACTAGCGGGGAACTTCCAAGAGACCCAGTACTTC. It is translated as CASSLLAGNFQETQYF.

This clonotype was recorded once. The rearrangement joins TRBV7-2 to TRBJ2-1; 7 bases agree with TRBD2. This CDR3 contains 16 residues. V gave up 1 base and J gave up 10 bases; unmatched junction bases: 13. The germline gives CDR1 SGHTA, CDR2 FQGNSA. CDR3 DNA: TGTGCCAGCAGCTTAGGTCTCCGGGAGGCCCTTCTCGAGCAGTTCTTC. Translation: CASSLGLREALLEQFF.

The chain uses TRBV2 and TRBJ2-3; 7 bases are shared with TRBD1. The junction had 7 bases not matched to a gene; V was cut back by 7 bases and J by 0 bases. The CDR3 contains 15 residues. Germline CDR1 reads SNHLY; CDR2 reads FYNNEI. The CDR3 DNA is TGTGCCAGCATCTTACCGGGACAGAGCACAGATACGCAGTATTTT. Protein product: CASILPGQSTDTQYF.

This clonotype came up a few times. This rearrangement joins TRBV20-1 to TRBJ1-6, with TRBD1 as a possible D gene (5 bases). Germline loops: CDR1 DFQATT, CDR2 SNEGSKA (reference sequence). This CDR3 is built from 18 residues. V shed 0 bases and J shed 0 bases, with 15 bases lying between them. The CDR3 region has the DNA TGCAGTGCTAGAGATCGGGGTACAGGCAGCTCCTATAATTCACCCCTCCACTTT. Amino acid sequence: CSARDRGTGSSYNSPLHF.

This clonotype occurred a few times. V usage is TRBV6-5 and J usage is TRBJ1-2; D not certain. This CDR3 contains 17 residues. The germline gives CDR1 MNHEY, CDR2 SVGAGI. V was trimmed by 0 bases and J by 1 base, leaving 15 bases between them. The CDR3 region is CASSYSVLQSLNYGYTF. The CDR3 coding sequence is TGTGCCAGCAGTTACTCGGTTCTACAGTCCCTTAACTATGGCTACACCTTC.